A selection of T cell receptor beta chains follows, all from one sample in a study of Ad26.COV2.S vaccination and SARS-CoV-2 variants. TCRdb keeps only in-frame clones here, not all; method: immunoSEQ multiplex PCR. The sample records some 340,000 clones, around four fifths being singletons. The sample was peripheral blood, taken in a trial of Ad26.COV2.S vaccine versus placebo. The receptors originated from a person aged 18 to 65 who received the Ad26.COV2.S COVID-19 vaccine or a placebo. Each CDR3 is given with its conserved first and last residue. D genes are given only for firm matches. Clone size is not always given. Where it is, it says once, few, many or a class for expanded clones.

J | V | D | size | DNA | CDR3
TRBJ1-1 | TRBV6-5 | - | few | TGTGCCAGCAGTTACTCGTTCTCTAGGAACACTGAAGCTTTCTTT | CASSYSFSRNTEAFF
TRBJ2-5 | TRBV11-2 | - | - | TGTGCCAGCAGCTTATCCGGGCAAGAGGCCCAGTACTTC | CASSLSGQEAQYF
TRBJ2-3 | TRBV11-2 | TRBD1 | - | TGTGCCAGCAGAGGACAGGGACCCACAGATACGCAGTATTTT | CASRGQGPTDTQYF
TRBJ1-3 | TRBV10-3 | - | - | TGTGCCATACAAGTTCCAGGGGCTGGAAACACCATATATTTT | CAIQVPGAGNTIYF
TRBJ1-1 | TRBV19 | - | - | TGTGCCAGTAGTCCCACGGGGGGGAGCACTGAAGCTTTCTTT | CASSPTGGSTEAFF
TRBJ1-2 | TRBV11-2 | TRBD1 | once | TGTGCCAGCAGCCCAGACAGGGGGACTAACTATGGCTACACCTTC | CASSPDRGTNYGYTF
TRBJ1-1 | TRBV6-2/TRBV6-3 | - | - | TGTGCCAGCAGTTCCGCACTCCCGAACACTGAAGCTTTCTTT | CASSSALPNTEAFF
TRBJ1-2 | TRBV4-1 | TRBD1 | - | TGCGCCAGCAGCCACATGCTCATGGACAGGGCCTATGGCTACACCTTC | CASSHMLMDRAYGYTF
TRBJ1-2 | TRBV10-3 | TRBD1 | - | TGTGCCATCAGTAAGGACAGGGCCAACTATGGCTACACCTTC | CAISKDRANYGYTF
TRBJ2-7 | TRBV6-5 | - | - | TGTGCCAGCAGTTACTACCAGGGTGAGCAGTACTTC | CASSYYQGEQYF
TRBJ1-2 | TRBV6-5 | - | few | TGTGCCAGCAGTTACACGGACCTGGGGGTCTATGGCTACACCTTC | CASSYTDLGVYGYTF
TRBJ1-4 | TRBV5-5 | - | - | TGTGCCAGCAGCTCCCTTAATGAAAAACTGTTTTTT | CASSSLNEKLFF
TRBJ1-2 | TRBV6-5 | - | - | TGTGCCAGCAAGGAGTGGACAGACAACTATGGCTACACCTTC | CASKEWTDNYGYTF
TRBJ2-3 | TRBV10-3 | TRBD2 | - | TGTGCCATCAGTGAGTCGAGCGGGGGGGCAGATACGCAGTATTTT | CAISESSGGADTQYF
TRBJ2-1 | TRBV5-4 | TRBD1 | - | TGTGCCAGCAGCATCCGAGACAGGGGGTCTAATGAGCAGTTCTTC | CASSIRDRGSNEQFF
TRBJ1-2 | TRBV11-2 | - | - | TGTGCCAGCAGCTCCCGACTTGCTCCAAACTATGGCTACACCTTC | CASSSRLAPNYGYTF
TRBJ2-3 | TRBV7-3 | - | - | TGTGCCAGCAGCTCCGGGAGCACTAGCACAGATACGCAGTATTTT | CASSSGSTSTDTQYF
TRBJ2-5 | TRBV6-2/TRBV6-3 | TRBD2 | - | TGTGCCAGCAGTTACTCGTTCAAGCGGGGGGTAAAAGAGACCCAGTACTTC | CASSYSFKRGVKETQYF
TRBJ1-1 | TRBV27 | TRBD1 | few | TGTGCCAGCAGTTTGGGACAGGGGACCCTTGAAGCTTTCTTT | CASSLGQGTLEAFF
TRBJ1-1 | TRBV18 | TRBD1 | few | TGTGCCAGCTCCTCCGCCATCCCGCAGGGGGGAACTGAAGCTTTCTTT | CASSSAIPQGGTEAFF
TRBJ2-5 | TRBV7-3 | - | - | TGTGCCAGCAGCCTAAGACATAGCGAGACCCAGTACTTC | CASSLRHSETQYF
TRBJ1-1 | TRBV6-5 | - | - | TGTGCCAGCAGTAGGACACCTTCGAACACTGAAGCTTTCTTT | CASSRTPSNTEAFF
TRBJ1-5 | TRBV10-3 | TRBD1 | - | TGTGCCATCAGTGCAGACAGGGGGCACAATCAGCCCCAGCATTTT | CAISADRGHNQPQHF
TRBJ1-2 | TRBV7-9 | - | - | TGTGCCAGCAGCACCGACTCCCCCGGGGCCTATGGCTACACCTTC | CASSTDSPGAYGYTF
TRBJ2-7 | TRBV29-1 | TRBD1 | - | TGCAGCGTTGTGGGACAGGGCCACGAGCAGTACTTC | CSVVGQGHEQYF
TRBJ2-1 | TRBV30 | - | - | TGTGCCTGGACCGGGACGCACAGCTCCTACAATGAGCAGTTCTTC | CAWTGTHSSYNEQFF
TRBJ2-5 | TRBV2 | - | - | TGTGCCAGCAGTGAAAGGGACGGAGAACCAAGAGAGACCCAGTACTTC | CASSERDGEPRETQYF
TRBJ2-7 | TRBV11-1 | - | - | TGTGCCAGCAGCTTAGCCCCCAGGGGGGATGACGAGCAGTACTTC | CASSLAPRGDDEQYF
TRBJ1-6 | TRBV30 | TRBD1 | - | TGTGCCTGGACGCAGGACAGGGGTAATTCACCCCTCCACTTT | CAWTQDRGNSPLHF
TRBJ1-2 | TRBV6-5 | TRBD1 | - | TGTGCCAGCAGGAGGACCGGGACAGGGGCCGGCTACACCTTC | CASRRTGTGAGYTF
TRBJ1-5 | TRBV5-6 | - | - | TGTGCCAGCTCTCGGCGTGGGCAGGTCAATCAGCCCCAGCATTTT | CASSRRGQVNQPQHF
TRBJ1-2 | TRBV12-3/TRBV12-4 | TRBD1 | - | TGTGCCAGCAGACTTACAGGGGATTATGGCTACACCTTC | CASRLTGDYGYTF
TRBJ2-5 | TRBV4-2 | - | - | TGTGCCAGCAGCCAAGTGACGGGGGTCCAAGAGACCCAGTACTTC | CASSQVTGVQETQYF
TRBJ2-2 | TRBV19 | - | - | TGTGCCAGTAGTATAGATGCAGGACATGCGAACACCGGGGAGCTGTTTTTT | CASSIDAGHANTGELFF
TRBJ1-1 | TRBV5-1 | TRBD1 | - | TGCGCCAGCAGCTTGGCCCCCCCGGGACAGGCGGGCACTGAAGCTTTCTTT | CASSLAPPGQAGTEAFF
TRBJ1-4 | TRBV9 | - | - | TGTGCCAGCAGGTGGATTGAAAAACTGTTTTTT | CASRWIEKLFF
TRBJ2-2 | TRBV28 | - | - | TGTGCCAGCAGTTTATCCAGGGGTGCATCGACCGGGGAGCTGTTTTTT | CASSLSRGASTGELFF
TRBJ2-7 | TRBV11-3 | TRBD1 | few | TGTGCCAGCAGCCCCGGACAGGGGAAGGCCCACGAGCAGTACTTC | CASSPGQGKAHEQYF
TRBJ2-1 | TRBV4-1 | TRBD2 | - | TGCGCCAGCAGCCCGGGGGGGAGTAGCGGGGGGCGTGGCTCCTACAATGAGCAGTTCTTC | CASSPGGSSGGRGSYNEQFF
TRBJ2-3 | TRBV20-1 | - | - | TGCAGTGCTAGTGATGGGAGTAGTGGAACAGATACGCAGTATTTT | CSASDGSSGTDTQYF
TRBJ2-2 | TRBV7-9 | - | - | TGTGCCAGCAGCTCCTCTCACGTGACCGGGGAGCTGTTTTTT | CASSSSHVTGELFF
TRBJ1-1 | TRBV21-1 | - | - | - | CASSKVGGGTEAFF
TRBJ1-1 | TRBV19 | - | few | TGTGCCAGTACCTGGGGCGCGGGTGGAGCTTTCTTT | CASTWGAGGAFF
TRBJ2-5 | TRBV6-5 | TRBD1 | few | TGTGCCAGCAGTACCGGGACAGGGGCTGTCGAGACCCAGTACTTC | CASSTGTGAVETQYF
TRBJ2-7 | TRBV5-1 | - | - | TGCGCCAGCAGCTTTCATCCGGAGTCCTACGAGCAGTACTTC | CASSFHPESYEQYF
TRBJ1-1 | TRBV6-5 | - | - | TGTGCCAGCAGTCCTCGTCGGGGGCGGAGGACTGAAGCTTTCTTT | CASSPRRGRRTEAFF
TRBJ2-7 | TRBV7-8 | - | - | TGTGCCAGCAGCTTACGAATGGATTTCTACGAGCAGTACTTC | CASSLRMDFYEQYF